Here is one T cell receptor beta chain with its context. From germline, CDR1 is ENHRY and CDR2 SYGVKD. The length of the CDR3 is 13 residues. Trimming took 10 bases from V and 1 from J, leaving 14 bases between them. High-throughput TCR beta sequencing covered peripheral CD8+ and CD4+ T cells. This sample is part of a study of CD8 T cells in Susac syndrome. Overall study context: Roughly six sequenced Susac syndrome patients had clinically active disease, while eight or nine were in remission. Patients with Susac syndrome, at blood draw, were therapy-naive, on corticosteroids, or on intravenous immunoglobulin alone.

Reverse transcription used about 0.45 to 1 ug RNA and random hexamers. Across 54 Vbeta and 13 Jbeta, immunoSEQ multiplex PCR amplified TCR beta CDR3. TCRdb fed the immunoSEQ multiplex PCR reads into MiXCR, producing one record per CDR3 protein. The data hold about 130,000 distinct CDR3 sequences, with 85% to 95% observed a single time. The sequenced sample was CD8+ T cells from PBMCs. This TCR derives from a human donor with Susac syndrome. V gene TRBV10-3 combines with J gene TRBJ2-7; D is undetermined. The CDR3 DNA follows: TGTGCCACCACCTCGGACGGATCCTACGAGCAGTACTTC. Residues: CATTSDGSYEQYF.